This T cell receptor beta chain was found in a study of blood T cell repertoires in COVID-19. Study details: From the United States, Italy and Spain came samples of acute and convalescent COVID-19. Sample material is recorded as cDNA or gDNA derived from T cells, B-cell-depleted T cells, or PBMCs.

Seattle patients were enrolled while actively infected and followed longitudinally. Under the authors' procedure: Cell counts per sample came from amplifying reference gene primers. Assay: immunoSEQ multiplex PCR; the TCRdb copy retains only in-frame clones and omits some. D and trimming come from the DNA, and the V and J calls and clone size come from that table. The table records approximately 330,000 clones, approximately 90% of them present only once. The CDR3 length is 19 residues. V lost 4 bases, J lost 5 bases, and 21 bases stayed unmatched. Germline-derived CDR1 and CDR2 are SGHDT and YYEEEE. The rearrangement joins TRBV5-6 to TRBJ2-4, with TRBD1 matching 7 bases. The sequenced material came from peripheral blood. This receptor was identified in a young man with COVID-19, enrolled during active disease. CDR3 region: CASSPQLTGRGDTENIQYF. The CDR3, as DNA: TGTGCCAGCAGCCCACAACTGACAGGGAGAGGGGATACGGAAAACATTCAGTACTTC.